Listed here are 19 T cell receptor beta chains from one sample, sequenced in a study of cytomegalovirus exposure and HLA in healthy donors. The PCR ran on 60 Vbeta and 13 Jbeta primers. Clones were read by immunoSEQ multiplex PCR, and TCRdb kept only the in-frame ones, dropping some. The sample consists of about 130,000 clones, around 80% of them appearing once. Sequencing was carried out using PBMCs. These receptors were obtained from a woman aged 18-29 years in good health and CMV-seropositive.

This clone was seen just once. The chain uses TRBV9 and TRBJ1-2, with 8 nucleotides matching TRBD1. Germline CDR1 and CDR2: SGDLS and YYNGEE. V trimming: 0 bases; J trimming: 8 bases; junction bases outside the gene matches: 3. The CDR3 sequence is 13 residues long. CDR3 nucleotide sequence: TGTGCCAGCAGCGTAGTGACAGGGGAAGGCTACACCTTC. Translating gives CASSVVTGEGYTF.

The chain has TRBV2 and TRBJ2-7; TRBD1 matches at 9 bases. CDR1 is SNHLY, CDR2 FYNNEI, per germline. The length of the CDR3 is 13 residues. The junction had 6 bases not matched to a gene; V was cut back by 7 bases and J by 5 bases. This CDR3 is CASTTGQGNEQYF. As DNA, the CDR3 is TGTGCCAGCACTACGGGACAGGGTAACGAGCAGTACTTC.

The V call is TRBV10-1, the J call TRBJ1-6, with D tentatively TRBD1 (6 bases). Germline V gene lookup returns CDR1 WNHNN and CDR2 SYGVQD (reference sequence). The CDR3 is 14 amino acids. V was clipped by 0 bases and J by 10 bases, with 10 bases between them. CDR3 DNA sequence: TGCGCCAGCAGTGAGTCGGGGGCCGGATCACCCCTCCACTTT. This translates into CASSESGAGSPLHF.

The J gene is TRBJ2-7, the V gene TRBV29-1, with no clear D. Germline CDR1 SQVTM, CDR2 ANQGSEA. This CDR3 region has 13 residues. Trimming took 1 base from V and 3 from J, leaving 10 bases between them. The CDR3 DNA follows: TGCAGCGTTGAAGTGGCTCGAAACTACGAGCAGTACTTC. This sequence encodes CSVEVARNYEQYF.

The CDR3 here is CASSLRHREDTQYF. Here the CDR3 DNA reads TGTGCCAGCAGTCTACGACACAGGGAAGATACGCAGTATTTT. The rearrangement joins TRBV2 to TRBJ2-3, with a possible D match to TRBD1 (6 bases). This CDR3 contains 14 residues. From germline, CDR1 is SNHLY and CDR2 FYNNEI. V shed 5 bases and J shed 5 bases, with 14 bases lying between them.

This clone was counted a single time. The genes are TRBV19 and TRBJ1-1; D is unclear. Germline CDR1 LNHDA, CDR2 SQIVND (reference sequence). V lost 8 bases and J 1 base, leaving 11 bases between the germline ends. The CDR3 consists of 13 residues. CDR3 DNA sequence: TGTGCCAGTGTGCTAGGAGGGAACACTGAAGCTTTCTTT. Translated, it gives CASVLGGNTEAFF.

This sequence joins TRBV19 and TRBJ1-1; unclear D gene. Germline V lookup: CDR1 LNHDA, CDR2 SQIVND (reference sequence). Trimming pared 3 bases from V and 6 bases from J, leaving 8 bases between. This CDR3 has 12 residues. This CDR3 reads CASSIGVAEAFF. The CDR3 coding sequence is TGTGCCAGTAGTATCGGGGTGGCTGAAGCTTTCTTT. Full variable domain (rest looked up from reference TRBV19 and TRBJ1-1): DGGITQSPKYLFRKEGQNVTLSCEQNLNHDAMYWYRQDPGQGLRLIYYSQIVNDFQKGDIAEGYSVSREKKESFPLTVTSAQKNPTAFYLCASSIGVAEAFFGQGTRLTVV.

The chain combines TRBV19 with TRBJ2-1, with D possibly matching TRBD1 (6 bases). The CDR3 runs 14 residues. Germline CDR1 reads LNHDA; CDR2 reads SQIVND (reference sequence). Trimming removed 9 bases at V and 0 bases at J, with 12 bases between. The DNA for the CDR3 is TGTGCCAGCTCCCGACAGGCCTCCTACAATGAGCAGTTCTTC. It translates to CASSRQASYNEQFF. Together with reference TRBV19 and TRBJ2-1, the CDR3 gives the full variable domain: DGGITQSPKYLFRKEGQNVTLSCEQNLNHDAMYWYRQDPGQGLRLIYYSQIVNDFQKGDIAEGYSVSREKKESFPLTVTSAQKNPTAFYLCASSRQASYNEQFFGPGTRLTVL.

The V gene is TRBV7-9, the J gene TRBJ1-1; the D is unclear. Germline assignment: CDR1 SEHNR and CDR2 FQNEAQ (reference sequence). Trimming left V 11 bases short and J 0 bases short, with 10 bases between. This CDR3 comprises 12 residues. The CDR3 reads CAATGMNTEAFF. DNA of the CDR3: TGTGCCGCCACTGGTATGAACACTGAAGCTTTCTTT.

The chain joins TRBV7-8 to TRBJ2-3; 13 bases align to TRBD2. CDR3 length: 16 residues. The V and J ends lost 4 bases and 6 bases, in that order; junction bases with no gene match: 7. Germline loops: CDR1 SGHVS, CDR2 FQNEAQ. The CDR3 nucleotides read TGTGCCAGCAGCTCTCCGGGACTAGCGGGGTCGGATACGCAGTATTTT. This codes for CASSSPGLAGSDTQYF.

This chain links TRBV7-9 with TRBJ2-1; D might be TRBD2 (5 bases). Trimming stripped 6 bases from V and 4 bases from J, with 16 bases between. The CDR3 is 15 amino acids. Germline values: CDR1 SEHNR, CDR2 FQNEAQ (reference sequence). CDR3: CASSPTRSGYNEQFF. The CDR3 nucleotides read TGTGCCAGCAGTCCCACTAGAAGTGGGTACAATGAGCAGTTCTTC.

The chain employs TRBV9 and TRBJ1-2; 10 bases line up with TRBD1. The CDR3 is made up of 15 amino acids. With 2 bases clipped from V and 4 bases from J, the junction kept 5 bases outside the gene matches. CDR1 and CDR2 from the germline V gene are SGDLS and YYNGEE. The CDR3 spells CASSVSGTGVYGYTF. In DNA form, the CDR3 reads TGTGCCAGCAGCGTCTCCGGGACAGGGGTCTATGGCTACACCTTC. The whole variable domain, remainder taken from reference TRBV9 and TRBJ1-2, is DSGVTQTPKHLITATGQRVTLRCSPRSGDLSVYWYQQSLDQGLQFLIQYYNGEERAKGNILERFSAQQFPDLHSELNLSSLELGDSALYFCASSVSGTGVYGYTFGSGTRLTVV.

This chain uses TRBV6-5 with TRBJ2-3; 7 bases match TRBD1. The CDR3 totals 13 residues. CDR1 and CDR2 from the germline V gene are MNHEY and SVGAGI. The junction had 1 base not matched to a gene; V was cut back by 7 bases and J by 0 bases. CDR3 in DNA: TGTGCCAGCACGGGACAGAGCACAGATACGCAGTATTTT. It codes for CASTGQSTDTQYF.

The gene calls are TRBV6-1 and TRBJ2-1, with 12 bases that match TRBD2. Unmatched junction bases numbered 11, after V lost 7 bases and J lost 10 bases. This CDR3 is built from 15 residues. Germline CDR1 MNHNS, CDR2 SASEGT. The CDR3 protein is CASNPPSGGAQEQFF. CDR3 DNA: TGTGCCAGCAACCCACCTAGCGGGGGGGCACAGGAGCAGTTCTTC.

This clone appeared a single time. This rearrangement joins TRBV10-2 to TRBJ2-3; D not certain. Germline V lookup: CDR1 WSHSY, CDR2 SAAADI. V lost 8 bases and J 4 bases, leaving 7 bases between the germline ends. The CDR3 has 11 amino acids. CDR3 residues: CASLYADTQYF. In DNA form, the CDR3 reads TGCGCCAGCCTATACGCAGATACGCAGTATTTT.

V gene TRBV27 combines with J gene TRBJ1-1; TRBD1 agrees at 8 bases. Trimming at V came to 2 bases and at J to 1 base, leaving 0 bases not matched to a gene. CDR1 is MNHEY and CDR2 is SMNVEV in the germline V gene (reference sequence). This CDR3 spans 14 amino acids. DNA for the CDR3: TGTGCCAGCAGTTTACAGGGGGCGAACACTGAAGCTTTCTTT. Amino acids: CASSLQGANTEAFF.

This sequence joins TRBV6-5 and TRBJ1-4; D gene unclear. The CDR3 sequence is 14 residues long. Germline lookup yields CDR1 MNHEY and CDR2 SVGAGI. Trimming stripped 1 base from V and 8 bases from J, with 11 bases between. CDR3 bases: TGTGCCAGCAGTTACTTCGCTAGGGAGGAAAAACTGTTTTTT. Its translation is CASSYFAREEKLFF.

The gene calls are TRBV5-1 and TRBJ2-5, with 8 bases identical to TRBD2. This CDR3 has 18 amino acids. The germline CDR1 and CDR2 sequences are SGHRS and YFSETQ. With V trimmed by 0 bases and J by 4 bases, 14 bases remained unmatched. CDR3 DNA: TGCGCCAGCAGCTTGGGCCCCAGTAGCGGGGCAATGGGAGAGACCCAGTACTTC. Translation gives CASSLGPSSGAMGETQYF. The full variable domain, completed using reference TRBV5-1 and TRBJ2-5, is KAGVTQTPRYLIKTRGQQVTLSCSPISGHRSVSWYQQTPGQGLQFLFEYFSETQRNKGNFPGRFSGRQFSNSRSEMNVSTLELGDSALYLCASSLGPSSGAMGETQYFGPGTRLLVL.

The J gene is TRBJ2-7, the V gene TRBV19; a possible D gene is TRBD2 (5 bases). There are 16 residues in the CDR3. V was clipped by 7 bases and J by 2 bases, with 21 bases between them. CDR1 and CDR2 (germline): LNHDA, SQIVND (reference sequence). The CDR3 sequence: CASTSGFGVYAYEQYF. DNA of the CDR3: TGTGCCAGTACCTCCGGGTTCGGGGTATATGCCTACGAGCAGTACTTC.